This is a list of T cell receptor beta chains from one sample in a study of blood T cell repertoires in COVID-19. Clones were sequenced by immunoSEQ multiplex PCR, and TCRdb holds only the in-frame ones, with some missing. The data show 150,000 to 200,000 clones, with approximately 80% seen just once and under 9% held by the top ten. Source material: peripheral blood. The receptor source for this set is a woman in her thirties or forties with COVID-19, enrolled during active disease. The CDR3 runs from the conserved cysteine through the conserved F or W. A D gene is named only where the DNA matches it firmly. Expanded clones are given a class, and other clones once, few, many or no size at all.

TRBJ1-3	13	-	TRBV2	-	TGTGCCAGCAGTGCGGGGGTTGGAAACACCATATATTTT	CASSAGVGNTIYF
TRBJ1-3	13	once	TRBV27	-	TGTGCCAGCAGTTTAACACCCAGGGACACCATATATTTT	CASSLTPRDTIYF
TRBJ2-1	13	once	TRBV3-1/TRBV3-2	-	TGTGCCAGCAGCCGATCACAGGGAGATGAGCAGTTCTTC	CASSRSQGDEQFF
TRBJ2-7	14	-	TRBV5-6	-	TGTGCCAGCAGCCAACAGGGTTTCTCCTACGAGCAGTACTTC	CASSQQGFSYEQYF
TRBJ2-2	13	-	TRBV7-3	-	TGTGCCAGCAGCTTAGGTTCAGTCGGGGAGCTGTTTTTT	CASSLGSVGELFF
TRBJ2-2	16	-	TRBV11-2	-	TGTGCCAGCAAACCTTTTGGAGGGGGGGCCACCGGGGAGCTGTTTTTT	CASKPFGGGATGELFF
TRBJ2-1	14	-	TRBV4-1	TRBD2	TGCGCCAGCCACCCTAGCGGGAGAGGGCCTGAGCAGTTCTTC	CASHPSGRGPEQFF
TRBJ2-1	15	-	TRBV19	TRBD1	TGTGCCTCCAACCGCCGGGACAGGGAATCATATGAGCAGTTCTTC	CASNRRDRESYEQFF
TRBJ2-2	17	-	TRBV11-3	TRBD2	TGTGCCAGCAGCTCTTCCGTTGGGGCGGGAGATACCGGGGAGCTGTTTTTT	CASSSSVGAGDTGELFF
TRBJ2-2	15	-	TRBV5-4	-	TGTGCCAGCAGCTTTTCACTACCTTACACCGGGGAGCTGTTTTTT	CASSFSLPYTGELFF
TRBJ2-1	12	-	TRBV7-2	-	TGTGCCAGCAGCTTAAAGAGAAATGAGCAGTTCTTC	CASSLKRNEQFF
TRBJ2-3	12	once	TRBV2	-	TGTGCCAGCAGGGTTACAGTTGTAACGCAGTATTTT	CASRVTVVTQYF
TRBJ2-1	17	once	TRBV7-9	TRBD1	TGTGCCAGCAGCCCCGGACAGGGGGCAATCCCCTACAATGAGCAGTTCTTC	CASSPGQGAIPYNEQFF
TRBJ1-2	14	-	TRBV11-2	TRBD1	TGTGCCAGCAGCTTAGGACAGGGTACCTATGGCTACACCTTC	CASSLGQGTYGYTF
TRBJ1-5	12	-	TRBV2	-	TGTGCCAGCAGTGAACAGGTACAGCCCCAGCATTTT	CASSEQVQPQHF
TRBJ1-2	14	once	TRBV7-9	-	TGTGCCAGCAGCTTAGCGGTAGGAGGGTACGGCTACACCTTC	CASSLAVGGYGYTF
TRBJ2-1	16	-	TRBV5-6	TRBD2	TGTGCCAGCAGCTTGGATGGCGGGAGGGCGTACAATGAGCAGTTCTTC	CASSLDGGRAYNEQFF
TRBJ2-5	15	-	TRBV2	-	TGTGCCAGCAGCCTGGGGGGAGGCCGACAAGAGACCCAGTACTTC	CASSLGGGRQETQYF
TRBJ1-5	14	-	TRBV30	-	TGTGCCTGGGGCCGGGGTTACGGCAATCAGCCCCAGCATTTT	CAWGRGYGNQPQHF
TRBJ2-2	15	-	TRBV2	TRBD1	TGTGCCAGCACATGGGACAGGGGGCTCACCGGGGAGCTGTTTTTT	CASTWDRGLTGELFF
TRBJ2-7	15	-	TRBV5-4	-	TGTGCCAGCAGCTTGGTACAGGGCTCCCTCTACGAGCAGTACTTC	CASSLVQGSLYEQYF
TRBJ2-1	14	-	TRBV10-3	TRBD2	TGTGCCACTAGCGGTTCTAGCTCCTACAATGAGCAGTTCTTC	CATSGSSSYNEQFF
TRBJ2-2	14	-	TRBV7-7	TRBD2	TGTGCTAGCAGACCTAGCGGGGGCACCGGGGAGCTGTTTTTT	CASRPSGGTGELFF
TRBJ2-2	18	-	TRBV30	TRBD2	TGTGCCTGGAGTATCCGAGCGGGAGTTACGTTGAACACCGGGGAGCTGTTTTTT	CAWSIRAGVTLNTGELFF
TRBJ1-1	16	-	TRBV7-3	-	TGTGCCAGCAGCTTAAGTCCCATGACTATGAACACTGAAGCTTTCTTT	CASSLSPMTMNTEAFF
TRBJ2-6	16	once	TRBV5-4	-	TGTGCCAGCAGCTTGGGAGGCATCTCTGGGGCCAACGTCCTGACTTTC	CASSLGGISGANVLTF
TRBJ2-3	15	once	TRBV7-9	TRBD2	TGTGCCAGCAGCTCTAGCGGGAGGGCCACAGATACGCAGTATTTT	CASSSSGRATDTQYF
TRBJ2-3	12	-	TRBV10-3	-	TGTGCCATCACCTCTAGCACAGATACGCAGTATTTT	CAITSSTDTQYF
TRBJ2-7	15	few	TRBV27	-	TGTGCCAGCTCCTCCCAGAGCGGGTCTCCCTACGAGCAGTACTTC	CASSSQSGSPYEQYF
TRBJ2-5	17	-	TRBV28	-	TGTGCCAGCAGTTTATGGGTAAGGACAGTTGGAGAAGAGACCCAGTACTTC	CASSLWVRTVGEETQYF
TRBJ1-3	15	-	TRBV6-5	-	TGTGCCAGCAACCCCAGGAAGAGTTCTGGAAACACCATATATTTT	CASNPRKSSGNTIYF
TRBJ1-3	16	-	TRBV5-6	-	TGTGCCAGCAGCTTACTCGGGACACAGTCTGGAAACACCATATATTTT	CASSLLGTQSGNTIYF
TRBJ2-7	13	-	TRBV7-9	-	TGTGCCAGCAGCTTCCGCGGCTCCTACGAGCAGTACTTC	CASSFRGSYEQYF
TRBJ2-2	13	few	TRBV6-5	TRBD1	TGTGCCAGCAGTTTGACAGGGTCCGGGGAGCTGTTTTTT	CASSLTGSGELFF
TRBJ1-2	14	once	TRBV6-6	TRBD1	TGTGCCAGCACCACGGAGAGGACAGGGTATGGCTACACCTTC	CASTTERTGYGYTF
TRBJ2-3	13	-	TRBV2	-	TGTGCCAGCGCCTCTATAAGTACAGATACGCAGTATTTT	CASASISTDTQYF
TRBJ2-7	12	-	TRBV28	TRBD2	TGTGCCAGCGGGAGGGCCTTTGGAGAGCAGTACTTC	CASGRAFGEQYF
TRBJ2-3	16	once	TRBV9	TRBD2	TGTGCCAGCAGCGGGGTTAGCGGGAGGGCCGAAGATACGCAGTATTTT	CASSGVSGRAEDTQYF
TRBJ2-7	12	-	TRBV19	-	TGTGCCAGTAGCGCCCCAGGGCTCGAGCAGTACTTC	CASSAPGLEQYF
TRBJ1-5	15	-	TRBV27	TRBD1	TGTGCCAGCAGTTTATATGGGACAGGGTTTCAGCCCCAGCATTTT	CASSLYGTGFQPQHF
TRBJ2-3	15	-	TRBV28	TRBD2	TGTGCCAGCAGTTGGACTAGCGGGTCCACAGATACGCAGTATTTT	CASSWTSGSTDTQYF
TRBJ2-7	13	-	TRBV18	TRBD1	TGTGCCAGCTCATTTAAGACAGGGAACGAGCAGTACTTC	CASSFKTGNEQYF
TRBJ2-1	14	-	TRBV5-1	-	TGCGCCAGCAGCGCGGGATTTACGACCAATGAGCAGTTCTTC	CASSAGFTTNEQFF
TRBJ1-1	15	-	TRBV6-5	-	TGTGCCAGCAGTTACGGACCCGGGACAACTGGTGAAGCTTTCTTT	CASSYGPGTTGEAFF
TRBJ2-7	16	-	TRBV27	-	TGTGCCAGCAGTTTATCGCAGGAGGGCTTCCCCTACGAGCAGTACTTC	CASSLSQEGFPYEQYF
TRBJ1-1	14	-	TRBV27	TRBD1	TGTGCCAGCAGTTCCCGGACAGGGACCACTGAAGCTTTCTTT	CASSSRTGTTEAFF
TRBJ2-5	15	few	TRBV10-3	-	TGTGCCATCAGTGCTTCCGATTCGGGGCAAGAGACCCAGTACTTC	CAISASDSGQETQYF
TRBJ2-2	17	once	TRBV11-2	TRBD1	TGTGCCAGCAGCTCCCACAGACAGGGAAGGAACACCGGGGAGCTGTTTTTT	CASSSHRQGRNTGELFF
TRBJ1-2	12	-	TRBV18	-	TGTGCCAGCTCAACCGGGGATGTGGGCTACACCTTC	CASSTGDVGYTF
TRBJ2-5	15	-	TRBV2	TRBD1	TGTGCCAGCAGGACGGGACAGGGGCTGGTGGAGACCCAGTACTTC	CASRTGQGLVETQYF
TRBJ2-1	15	-	TRBV5-6	-	TGTGCCAGCAGCTTGGTTAGCGGCTCCTACAATGAGCAGTTCTTC	CASSLVSGSYNEQFF
TRBJ1-4	15	-	TRBV30	TRBD1	TGTGCCTGGAGCCTAGTTGGGACAGGGAATGAAAAACTGTTTTTT	CAWSLVGTGNEKLFF
TRBJ2-7	13	-	TRBV28	-	TGTGCCAGCAGCCCGGCGCAGGGCTTCGAGCAGTACTTC	CASSPAQGFEQYF
TRBJ1-5	14	-	TRBV20-1	TRBD1	TGCAGTGCTAGTCGCCAGGGGGTCGGTCAGCCCCAGCATTTT	CSASRQGVGQPQHF
TRBJ1-1	14	-	TRBV7-8	-	TGTGCCAGCAGCCAGGGACACGCGAACACTGAAGCTTTCTTT	CASSQGHANTEAFF
TRBJ2-1	13	-	TRBV18	TRBD2	TGTGCCAGCTCACCACCGTCGGGGGGTGAGCAGTTCTTC	CASSPPSGGEQFF
TRBJ1-6	15	-	TRBV9	TRBD1	TGTGCCAGCAGCTCAACAGGGGACTATAATTCACCCCTCCACTTT	CASSSTGDYNSPLHF
TRBJ2-2	14	-	TRBV19	-	TGTGCCAGTACCACAAGAGGAGGTTCTGGGGAGCTGTTTTTT	CASTTRGGSGELFF